The next 19 T cell receptor beta chains were all read from a single sample in a study of blood T cell repertoires in COVID-19. Sequencing was performed with immunoSEQ multiplex PCR; in TCRdb, only in-frame clones are kept and a portion is missing. The sample shows some 300,000 clones, 85% to 90% of them seen only once. The sequencing input was peripheral blood. Every receptor here comes from a woman aged 45-60 years with COVID-19, enrolled during active disease.

V usage is TRBV19 and J usage is TRBJ1-4; 8 bases map to TRBD1. The CDR3 is 14 residues long. V was clipped by 2 bases and J by 8 bases; unmatched bases: 4. Germline-derived CDR1 and CDR2 are LNHDA and SQIVND (reference sequence). DNA for the CDR3: TGTGCCAGTAGTATACAGGGGGCGAAGGAAAAACTGTTTTTT. It specifies CASSIQGAKEKLFF. The whole variable domain, filled in from reference TRBV19 and TRBJ1-4, reads DGGITQSPKYLFRKEGQNVTLSCEQNLNHDAMYWYRQDPGQGLRLIYYSQIVNDFQKGDIAEGYSVSREKKESFPLTVTSAQKNPTAFYLCASSIQGAKEKLFFGSGTQLSVL.

The gene calls are TRBV3-1 (or the pseudogene TRBV3-2) and TRBJ1-4; TRBD1 aligns across 9 bases. The CDR3 is 15 residues long. Germline assignment: CDR1 LGHDT and CDR2 YNNKEL (reference sequence). The V gene end was trimmed by 8 bases and the J gene end by 5 bases; junction bases not matched to a gene: 9. The CDR3 sequence: CASRYSGTGNEKLFF. The CDR3 DNA sequence: TGTGCCAGCCGCTACAGCGGGACAGGGAATGAAAAACTGTTTTTT.

The chain employs TRBV7-3 and TRBJ1-1; a possible D gene is TRBD1 (5 bases). CDR3 size: 16 residues. V was pared by 4 bases and J by 5 bases, with 20 bases between. CDR1 and CDR2 from the germline V gene are SGHTA and FQGTGA. The CDR3 reads CASSSLDKGRGTEAFF. For the CDR3, the DNA is TGTGCCAGCAGCTCCCTGGACAAGGGGCGGGGGACTGAAGCTTTCTTT.

This chain links TRBV3-1 (or the pseudogene TRBV3-2) with TRBJ2-1; D is perhaps TRBD2 (5 bases). Per the germline V gene, CDR1 is LGHDT and CDR2 is YNNKEL (reference sequence). With 0 bases removed from V and 0 bases from J, the gap between germline ends came to 9 bases. The length of the CDR3 is 16 residues. The CDR3 region is CASSQERGSSYNEQFF. The CDR3 nucleotides read TGTGCCAGCAGCCAAGAACGGGGAAGCTCCTACAATGAGCAGTTCTTC.

Written as DNA, the CDR3 is TGTGCCAGCAGTTTTGACAGGGAATATGGCTACACCTTC. Its protein product is CASSFDREYGYTF. This chain connects TRBV12-3 or TRBV12-4 to TRBJ1-2; TRBD1 agrees at 7 bases. The CDR3 runs to 13 residues. Trimming removed 3 bases from V and 5 bases from J; junction bases left unmatched: 3.

The genes are TRBV7-9 and TRBJ2-7, with 10 positions matching TRBD2. The J segment lost 0 bases and the V segment lost 3 bases, leaving 2 bases of the junction unmatched. Germline V gives CDR1 SEHNR, CDR2 FQNEAQ (reference sequence). The CDR3 has 15 amino acids. CDR3 nucleotide sequence: TGTGCCAGCAGCTTGCTAGCGGGAGTCTCCTACGAGCAGTACTTC. This encodes CASSLLAGVSYEQYF.

The chain joins TRBV30 to TRBJ2-3; TRBD1 matches at 8 bases. This CDR3 has 15 amino acids. CDR1 and CDR2 from the germline V gene are GTSNPN and SVGIG (reference sequence). The trim removed 7 bases at V and 3 bases at J, leaving 12 bases unmatched. The CDR3 bases are TGTGCCTCAAGTCCCCCGACAGGGGCAACAGATACGCAGTATTTT. It codes for CASSPPTGATDTQYF.

For this clone: The same CDR3 also results from other DNA sequences found in this sample. The rearrangement links TRBV19 to TRBJ1-2; unclear D gene. CDR3 length equals 12 residues. Germline loops: CDR1 LNHDA, CDR2 SQIVND (reference sequence). Between the trimmed V and J ends, which lost 5 bases and 2 bases, there was a span of 6 bases. CDR3 region: CASSSGNYGYTF. The CDR3 bases are TGTGCCAGTAGTTCTGGCAACTATGGCTACACCTTC.

This clone was recorded once. The chain is built from TRBV29-1 and TRBJ2-4, with a tentative D call TRBD1 (6 bases). Germline-derived CDR1 and CDR2 are SQVTM and ANQGSEA. With 4 bases removed from V and 2 bases from J, the gap between germline ends came to 9 bases. The CDR3 has 13 amino acids. The CDR3 nucleotides read TGCAGCGTTGCAGGGGCGTCCAAAAACATTCAGTACTTC. Translation: CSVAGASKNIQYF.

The chain couples TRBV4-1 to TRBJ1-4; TRBD1 agrees at 8 bases. The J segment lost 2 bases and the V segment lost 3 bases, leaving 8 bases of the junction unmatched. Looked up from germline, CDR1 is MGHRA and CDR2 is YSYEKL. This CDR3 has 17 residues. In DNA form, the CDR3 reads TGCGCCAGCAGCCACTTGGACAGGGTAGTCACTAATGAAAAACTGTTTTTT. Its protein is CASSHLDRVVTNEKLFF.

The chain couples TRBV10-3 to TRBJ2-3; 7 bases agree with TRBD2. Trimming at V came to 2 bases and at J to 2 bases, leaving 4 bases not matched to a gene. The germline V gene encodes CDR1 ENHRY and CDR2 SYGVKD. The CDR3 spans 15 residues. In DNA, the CDR3 is TGTGCCATCAGTGAGACGACTAGCCTCACAGATACGCAGTATTTT. Translating gives CAISETTSLTDTQYF.

The chain recombines TRBV5-1 with TRBJ1-2; TRBD1 matches 9 bases. The J segment lost 7 bases and the V segment lost 6 bases, leaving 13 bases of the junction unmatched. Germline CDR1 and CDR2: SGHRS and YFSETQ. CDR3 length: 15 residues. The CDR3 loop is CASTVPGQGLSGYTF. Written as DNA, the CDR3 is TGCGCCAGCACAGTCCCGGGACAGGGTTTGTCTGGCTACACCTTC.

CDR3 coding DNA: TGTGCCAGCACGGCTAGCCCTAGCACAGATACGCAGTATTTT. It codes for CASTASPSTDTQYF. The V and J genes are TRBV9 and TRBJ2-3, with TRBD2 as a possible D gene (5 bases). V dropped 6 bases and J dropped 0 bases, with 11 bases sitting between them. This CDR3 is 14 amino acids long. Germline lookup yields CDR1 SGDLS and CDR2 YYNGEE.

The chain couples TRBV6-2 or TRBV6-3 to TRBJ2-3, with 13 bases aligning to TRBD2. The CDR3 totals 15 residues. The V gene end was trimmed by 4 bases and the J gene end by 4 bases; junction bases not matched to a gene: 2. Germline-derived CDR1 and CDR2 are MNHEY and SVGEGT. The CDR3 here is CASSFGLAGADTQYF. The CDR3 region has the DNA TGTGCCAGCAGTTTCGGACTAGCGGGAGCAGATACGCAGTATTTT.

The rearrangement links TRBV18 to TRBJ2-1, with 10 positions matching TRBD2. The CDR3 spans 18 residues. The germline V gene encodes CDR1 KGHSH and CDR2 LQKENI. V trimming: 6 bases; J trimming: 6 bases; junction bases outside the gene matches: 17. CDR3 region: CASSLDRSWGLAINEQFF. CDR3 bases: TGTGCCAGCTCCCTCGACCGGTCCTGGGGACTAGCGATCAATGAGCAGTTCTTC.

The J gene is TRBJ2-7, the V gene TRBV7-8; TRBD2 matches at 9 bases. The CDR3 length is 16 residues. The germline CDR1 and CDR2 sequences are SGHVS and FQNEAQ. Unmatched junction bases numbered 14, after V lost 7 bases and J lost 4 bases. CDR3 in DNA: TGTGCCAGCATCCAGACCCGAGGACTAGCGCCATACGAGCAGTACTTC. It encodes CASIQTRGLAPYEQYF. Together with reference TRBV7-8 and TRBJ2-7, the CDR3 gives the full variable domain: GAGVSQSPRYKVAKRGQDVALRCDPISGHVSLFWYQQALGQGPEFLTYFQNEAQLDKSGLPSDRFFAERPEGSVSTLKIQRTQQEDSAVYLCASIQTRGLAPYEQYFGPGTRLTVT.

The rearrangement links TRBV18 to TRBJ2-1; TRBD1 agrees at 9 bases. Germline V gene sequence: CDR1 KGHSH, CDR2 LQKENI. The V gene end was trimmed by 1 base and the J gene end by 2 bases; junction bases not matched to a gene: 3. The CDR3 length is 16 residues. The CDR3 sequence is CASSPLGQGTYNEQFF. CDR3 nucleotides: TGTGCCAGCTCACCACTAGGACAGGGGACCTACAATGAGCAGTTCTTC. Supplemented by reference TRBV18 and TRBJ2-1, the full variable domain reads NAGVMQNPRHLVRRRGQEARLRCSPMKGHSHVYWYRQLPEEGLKFMVYLQKENIIDESGMPKERFSAEFPKEGPSILRIQQVVRGDSAAYFCASSPLGQGTYNEQFFGPGTRLTVL.

V is TRBV7-9 and J is TRBJ2-7; 11 bases are shared with TRBD2. V was pared by 5 bases and J by 5 bases, with 11 bases of the junction left unmatched. This CDR3 spans 16 amino acids. The germline V gene has CDR1 SEHNR and CDR2 FQNEAQ (reference sequence). The chain's CDR3 is CASSPRRVAGGNEQYF. As DNA, the CDR3 is TGTGCCAGCAGCCCTCGTAGGGTAGCGGGAGGGAACGAGCAGTACTTC.

V is TRBV10-3 and J is TRBJ1-2; possibly TRBD1 for D (5 bases). CDR1 and CDR2 from the germline V gene are ENHRY and SYGVKD. The CDR3 has 15 amino acids. V shed 4 bases and J shed 4 bases, with 16 bases lying between them. DNA for the CDR3: TGTGCCATCAGTGTTGGCGACAGCGTGTCCTATGGCTACACCTTC. It specifies CAISVGDSVSYGYTF.